This T cell receptor beta chain originates from a study of cytomegalovirus exposure and HLA in healthy donors. General observations from the study: In an earlier analysis, about 87% or about 30%: the productive usage of most TCR beta V segments.

Vbeta (60) and Jbeta (13) primers were used in the PCR. The data were produced by immunoSEQ multiplex PCR, yet TCRdb's version contains in-frame clones alone and is incomplete. The sample table includes roughly 34,000 clones. Concerning this clone itself: The antigen is unknown.

This TCR was recovered from a man in his forties in good health and CMV-seronegative. The specimen was PBMCs.

The CDR3 DNA follows: TGTGCCAGCGGTCGGACTAGCAGCAATGAGCAGTTCTTC. Protein sequence: CASGRTSSNEQFF. This chain links TRBV5-4 with TRBJ2-1, with TRBD2 matching 8 bases. Trimming removed 7 bases from V and 6 bases from J; junction bases left unmatched: 6. The CDR3 is 13 amino acids. Per the germline V gene, CDR1 is SGHNT and CDR2 is YYREEE (reference sequence).